This T cell receptor beta chain was identified in a study of cytomegalovirus exposure and HLA in healthy donors. Each donor was healthy, and each was a bone marrow donor. In the case of this clone: The same CDR3 is also encoded by other DNA sequences in this sample.

With 60 Vbeta and 13 Jbeta primers, the PCR was carried out. Using immunoSEQ multiplex PCR, the repertoire was profiled, and TCRdb retains in-frame clones only, with some absent. The sample lists around 150,000 clones, roughly 85% occurring once. The CDR3 spans 14 residues. V dropped 5 bases and J dropped 5; count of bases not matched to a gene: 7. Germline V gene lookup returns CDR1 MDHEN and CDR2 SYDVKM. The material sequenced was PBMCs. The rearrangement joins TRBV28 to TRBJ1-1; 8 positions agree with TRBD1. This clonotype originated in a woman between 50 and 59 years old in good health and CMV-seronegative. The DNA of the CDR3 is TGTGCCAGCAGTCTGACAGGGGTTGGGACTGAAGCTTTCTTT. The encoded protein is CASSLTGVGTEAFF.